This record looks at one T cell receptor (beta chain) sequence and its context. Its cognate antigen is unknown. This sample was included in a study of T cells in localized non-small cell lung cancer. CDR1 and CDR2 from the germline V gene are LNHNV and YYDKDF (reference sequence). Trimming cost V 3 bases and J 4 bases; bases outside gene matches: 13. The CDR3 is 18 residues long. Notes on the study in general: Adjacent uninvolved lung tissue had the highest T cell clonality, exceeding tumor. Longer overall survival associated with higher blood T cell density; shorter survival with higher adjacent-lung clonality. A median of around 60 of the top 100 tumor clones appeared in adjacent lung, which was paired and uninvolved.

The protocol was immunoSEQ multiplex PCR, while the TCRdb copy is restricted to in-frame clones and leaves out a portion. The sample consists of 990 or so clones, roughly 21% of them appearing once. The source of this sequence is a man aged 35 to 70 with stage II squamous cell lung carcinoma. This sequence joins TRBV15 and TRBJ2-2, with 8 bases that match TRBD2. Source: lung tumor tissue, taken before any cancer treatment. CDR3 sequence: CATSRSGEAGAVTGELFF. Written as DNA, the CDR3 is TGTGCCACCAGCAGGTCCGGGGAAGCGGGGGCAGTCACCGGGGAGCTGTTTTTT.